This T cell receptor beta chain was obtained from a study of shared clonotypes between healthy human individuals. The CDR3 sequence is 15 residues long. Replicate PCRs run on sorted subsets employed 200 ng DNA, approximately 30,000 T cell genomes. Using immunoSEQ multiplex PCR, the repertoire was profiled, and TCRdb retains in-frame clones only, with some absent. The profile shows about 1 million clones, around 76% of them singletons. The TCR was taken from a man between 18 and 35 years old in good health. The chain combines TRBV21-1 with TRBJ2-7; whether TRBD2, the table's D call, matches the DNA was not checked. TRBV21-1 is a pseudogene locus. Sequencing was done on a sample of memory CD4+ T cells sorted from blood. Subset denoted: CD45RA-negative fraction. In nucleotides, the CDR3 is TGTGCCAGCAGCAAAAGAACGGCGGGAGACCACGAGCAGTACTTC. This encodes CASSKRTAGDHEQYF.